The 7 T cell receptor beta chains presented below share a single source sample, sequenced in a study of cytomegalovirus exposure and HLA in healthy donors. The study ran its PCR with 60 Vbeta and 13 Jbeta primers. The assay was immunoSEQ multiplex PCR, and TCRdb's table has in-frame clones only and misses some. The sample lists 200,000 to 250,000 clones; about 80% were seen once. The sequenced sample consisted of PBMCs. These receptors originate from a man between 18 and 35 years old in good health and CMV-seronegative.

The V gene is TRBV27, the J gene TRBJ1-5, with a tentative D call TRBD1 (6 bases). V was clipped by 6 bases and J by 0 bases, with 12 bases between them. CDR3 length: 15 residues. Germline V gives CDR1 MNHEY, CDR2 SMNVEV (reference sequence). CDR3 residues: CASSRGQYSNQPQHF. The DNA of the CDR3 is TGTGCCAGCAGCCGCGGACAGTATAGCAATCAGCCCCAGCATTTT.

This sequence joins TRBV5-1 and TRBJ1-2; tentatively, D is TRBD1 (6 bases). There are 14 residues in the CDR3. From germline, CDR1 is SGHRS and CDR2 YFSETQ. With 5 bases removed from V and 4 bases from J, the gap between germline ends came to 15 bases. In DNA, the CDR3 is TGCGCCAGCAGGTCTCCAGGGGCCCTCTATGGCTACACCTTC. Encoded protein: CASRSPGALYGYTF. Full variable domain (outside the CDR3, taken from reference TRBV5-1 and TRBJ1-2): KAGVTQTPRYLIKTRGQQVTLSCSPISGHRSVSWYQQTPGQGLQFLFEYFSETQRNKGNFPGRFSGRQFSNSRSEMNVSTLELGDSALYLCASRSPGALYGYTFGSGTRLTVV.

The J gene is TRBJ2-7, the V gene TRBV6-6; 10 bases fit TRBD1. Trimming at V came to 6 bases and at J to 2 bases, leaving 10 bases not matched to a gene. CDR1 is MNHNY, CDR2 SVGAGI, per germline (reference sequence). There are 16 residues in the CDR3. DNA for the CDR3: TGTGCCAGCAGCCCCGTCCCGGGGACAGGGGCCTACGAGCAGTACTTC. It codes for CASSPVPGTGAYEQYF.

This chain links TRBV7-2 with TRBJ1-5; D not certain. Germline CDR1 SGHTA, CDR2 FQGNSA. The CDR3 has 16 amino acids. Trimming removed 1 base at V and 0 bases at J, with 10 bases between. CDR3 sequence (DNA): TGTGCCAGCAGCTTAGGGAGGACGGCTAGCAATCAGCCCCAGCATTTT. As protein: CASSLGRTASNQPQHF.

The V gene is TRBV7-3, the J gene TRBJ2-3, with 9 bases matching TRBD2. The CDR3 is made up of 16 amino acids. CDR1 SGHTA and CDR2 FQGTGA come from the germline V gene. With 2 bases clipped from V and 2 bases from J, the junction kept 5 bases outside the gene matches. CDR3 bases: TGTGCCAGCAGCTTAGCAGCGGGGGGAAACACAGATACGCAGTATTTT. Its protein is CASSLAAGGNTDTQYF.

V gene TRBV10-3 combines with J gene TRBJ1-1; no firm D call. This CDR3 comprises 17 residues. Germline CDR1 ENHRY, CDR2 SYGVKD. V lost 5 bases to trimming and J lost 1 base, with 20 bases between them. CDR3 residues: CAISPGLAIHRNTEAFF. The CDR3 DNA reads as TGTGCCATCAGTCCGGGCCTAGCGATCCATAGGAACACTGAAGCTTTCTTT.

This CDR3 is CAITPTSGRDTGELFF. The CDR3 bases are TGTGCCATCACCCCGACTAGCGGGAGGGACACCGGGGAGCTGTTTTTT. The chain uses TRBV10-3 and TRBJ2-2; 14 bases line up with TRBD2. V lost 7 bases and J lost 3; bases outside the gene matches: 4. Germline assignment: CDR1 ENHRY and CDR2 SYGVKD. This CDR3 is built from 16 residues.